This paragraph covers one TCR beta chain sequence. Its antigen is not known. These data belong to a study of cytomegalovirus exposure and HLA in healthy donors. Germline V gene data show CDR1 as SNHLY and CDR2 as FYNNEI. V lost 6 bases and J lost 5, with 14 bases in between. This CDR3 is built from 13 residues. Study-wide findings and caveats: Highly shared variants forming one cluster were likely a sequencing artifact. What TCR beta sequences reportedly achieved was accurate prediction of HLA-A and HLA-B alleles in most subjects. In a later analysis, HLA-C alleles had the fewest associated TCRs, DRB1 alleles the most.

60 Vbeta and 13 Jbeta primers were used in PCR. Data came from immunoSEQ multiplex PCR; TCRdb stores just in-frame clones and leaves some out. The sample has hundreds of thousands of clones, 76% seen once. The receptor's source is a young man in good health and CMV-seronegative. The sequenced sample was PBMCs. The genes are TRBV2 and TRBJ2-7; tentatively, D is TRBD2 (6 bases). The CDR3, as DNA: TGTGCCAGCAGCCGGGACTCCACTCACGAGCAGTACTTC. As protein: CASSRDSTHEQYF.